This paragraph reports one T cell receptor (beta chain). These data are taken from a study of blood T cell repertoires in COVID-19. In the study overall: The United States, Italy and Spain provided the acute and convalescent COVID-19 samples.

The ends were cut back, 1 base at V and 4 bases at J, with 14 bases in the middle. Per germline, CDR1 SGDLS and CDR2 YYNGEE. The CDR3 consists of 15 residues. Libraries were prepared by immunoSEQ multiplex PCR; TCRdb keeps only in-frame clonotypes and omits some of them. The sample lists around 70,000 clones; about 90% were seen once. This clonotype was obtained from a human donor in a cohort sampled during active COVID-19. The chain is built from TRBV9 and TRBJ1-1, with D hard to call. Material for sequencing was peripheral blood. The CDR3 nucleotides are TGTGCCAGCAGCGTATATTCCACGGAGGGCACTGAAGCTTTCTTT. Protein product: CASSVYSTEGTEAFF.